Listed below are T cell receptor beta chains from one sample, sequenced in a study of blood T cell repertoires in COVID-19. Assay: immunoSEQ multiplex PCR; the TCRdb copy retains only in-frame clones and omits some. The data show a few hundred thousand clones, about 87% seen once. The sample consisted of peripheral blood. Every receptor here comes from a man aged 60-69 years with acute or convalescent COVID-19. Each CDR3 is given with its conserved first and last residue. The D gene is left open where the match is weak. A row's size may be missing; if present it is once, few, many or a size class.

TRBV11-2	11	-	TRBJ2-1	-	TGTGCCAGCAGCCACACTAGGGAGCAGTTCTTC	CASSHTREQFF
TRBV2	14	-	TRBJ2-2	-	TGTGCCAGCAGGGGCCAGTGGCGAACCGGGGAGCTGTTTTTT	CASRGQWRTGELFF
TRBV5-4	16	-	TRBJ2-7	few	TGTGCCAGCACCAACCGGGCCGGGACAACGAACTACGAGCAGTACTTC	CASTNRAGTTNYEQYF
TRBV5-1	16	TRBD2	TRBJ2-4	-	TGCGCCAGCAGCCCTGGGACTAGCGGGGGGCGGAACATTCAGTACTTC	CASSPGTSGGRNIQYF
TRBV27	16	TRBD2	TRBJ2-1	-	TGTGCCAGCAGTCCCGGACTAGCGGGGGGGAACAATGAGCAGTTCTTC	CASSPGLAGGNNEQFF
TRBV12-3/TRBV12-4	12	-	TRBJ1-2	-	TGTGCCAGCAGGCCGGACAGCTATGGCTACACCTTC	CASRPDSYGYTF
TRBV19	14	TRBD1	TRBJ1-1	-	TGTGCCAGTAGTTCATTCACAGGGGTCGCTGAAGCTTTCTTT	CASSSFTGVAEAFF
TRBV6-4	14	TRBD2	TRBJ2-1	-	TGTGCCAGCAGCCTCGCGGGGGGTCCCAATGAGCAGTTCTTC	CASSLAGGPNEQFF
TRBV2	13	-	TRBJ1-1	few	TGTGCCAGCAGCTCGACAAGGCCGATTGAAGCTTTCTTT	CASSSTRPIEAFF
TRBV4-1	14	-	TRBJ1-1	-	TGCGCCAGCAGCCAAGGGTTTGAGGACACTGAAGCTTTCTTT	CASSQGFEDTEAFF
TRBV11-3	18	TRBD1	TRBJ1-5	once	TGTGCCAGCAGCTTAGCGGGGGGGGACAGCCGTAGCAATCAGCCCCAGCATTTT	CASSLAGGDSRSNQPQHF
TRBV7-6	16	TRBD1	TRBJ1-1	once	TGTGCCAGCAGCCCCGGGACAGGGGGTTCTGACACTGAAGCTTTCTTT	CASSPGTGGSDTEAFF
TRBV9	15	-	TRBJ2-2	-	TGTGCCAGCAGCGTAGCTGGGAGAAACACCGGGGAGCTGTTTTTT	CASSVAGRNTGELFF
TRBV21-1	16	-	TRBJ2-3	-	TGTGCCAGCAGCACGGACAGGGGCAAACCCACAGATACGCAGTATTTT	CASSTDRGKPTDTQYF
TRBV27	12	-	TRBJ2-7	-	TGTGCCAGCAGGCGCCAGGGGTACGAGCAGTACTTC	CASRRQGYEQYF
TRBV9	17	TRBD2	TRBJ2-3	-	TGTGCCAGCAGCAGGCAGGGGTCTAGCGGGAGCACAGATACGCAGTATTTT	CASSRQGSSGSTDTQYF
TRBV11-2	17	TRBD2	TRBJ2-5	once	TGTGCCAGCAGCCCCGGACTAGCGGGGGGGGAGGGAGAGACCCAGTACTTC	CASSPGLAGGEGETQYF
TRBV10-3	16	TRBD2	TRBJ2-1	-	TGTGCCATCAGGAGGACGGGGGGTACAAGCTACAATGAGCAGTTCTTC	CAIRRTGGTSYNEQFF
TRBV5-1	14	TRBD1	TRBJ1-5	-	TGCGCCAGCAGCCAAAACAGGGGAGATCAGCCCCAGCATTTT	CASSQNRGDQPQHF
TRBV7-9	19	-	TRBJ2-6	-	TGTGCCAGCAGCTTAGCCGGCAGGGGATTTCGCACTGGGGCCAACGTCCTGACTTTC	CASSLAGRGFRTGANVLTF
TRBV6-5	12	-	TRBJ1-2	-	TGTGCCAGCAGAGATCCGGGTCGTGGCTACACCTTC	CASRDPGRGYTF
TRBV2	16	TRBD1	TRBJ1-1	few	TGTGCCAGCAGTGAAAGGGCAGGGGGAATCTACACTGAAGCTTTCTTT	CASSERAGGIYTEAFF
TRBV5-1	13	TRBD2	TRBJ2-7	-	TGCGCCAGCAGCTTGGTGGGGGGGAGCGAGCAGTACTTC	CASSLVGGSEQYF
TRBV19	16	-	TRBJ2-2	-	TGTGCCAGTAGTAAGAGCCCGCAGGGGAGCACCGGGGAGCTGTTTTTT	CASSKSPQGSTGELFF
TRBV6-5	16	TRBD2	TRBJ2-2	-	TGTGCCAGCAGTTCCCTTCCGGCAGGGAGGGCCGGGGAGCTGTTTTTT	CASSSLPAGRAGELFF
TRBV3-1/TRBV3-2	11	-	TRBJ2-7	once	TGTGCCAGCAGCCAATTCGACGAGCAGTACTTC	CASSQFDEQYF
TRBV7-9	16	-	TRBJ1-1	-	TGTGCCAGCAGCTTTCGACAGATCGGAAGGAACACTGAAGCTTTCTTT	CASSFRQIGRNTEAFF
TRBV28	13	-	TRBJ1-2	-	TGTGCCAGCAGTGTGGGCACCCCCGAGGGCTACACCTTC	CASSVGTPEGYTF
TRBV3-1/TRBV3-2	14	TRBD1	TRBJ2-7	-	TGTGCCAGCCAACGGACAGGGGGCGCCGGGGAGCAGTACTTC	CASQRTGGAGEQYF
TRBV15	15	TRBD1	TRBJ2-2	-	TGTGCCACCAGCAGAGGAGACAGGGTCACCGGGGAGCTGTTTTTT	CATSRGDRVTGELFF
TRBV7-7	16	-	TRBJ2-5	-	TGTGCCAGCAGCTTAATGGCCGGGTTGTGGCCAGAGACCCAGTACTTC	CASSLMAGLWPETQYF
TRBV27	15	-	TRBJ1-1	-	TGTGCCAGCAGTTTTAAGACAGGCTTAAACACTGAAGCTTTCTTT	CASSFKTGLNTEAFF
TRBV12-3/TRBV12-4	12	-	TRBJ2-1	-	TGTGCCAGCAGTGAGGGCCCCGGAGGGCAGTTCTTC	CASSEGPGGQFF
TRBV10-3	15	TRBD1	TRBJ1-2	-	TGTGCCATCAGTGTCCGGGACAGCTCTTCAGGGGGCTACACCTTC	CAISVRDSSSGGYTF
TRBV13	14	TRBD2	TRBJ2-3	once	TGTGCCAGCAGCCCCGGGGGGGCCACAGATACGCAGTATTTT	CASSPGGATDTQYF
TRBV19	14	-	TRBJ2-3	-	TGTGCCAGTAGTATCGGCGGGGTACAAGATACGCAGTATTTT	CASSIGGVQDTQYF
TRBV5-4	16	TRBD1	TRBJ1-2	-	TGTGCCAGCAGCTTGGGGGGGACAGGATATAACTATGGCTACACCTTC	CASSLGGTGYNYGYTF
TRBV4-3	16	TRBD2	TRBJ2-5	-	TGCGCCAGCAGCCAAGGGCTAGGGACTAGCGGCGCGACCCAGTACTTC	CASSQGLGTSGATQYF
TRBV9	12	-	TRBJ1-2	few	TGTGCCAGCAGCACAGGCTTCTATGGCTACACCTTC	CASSTGFYGYTF
TRBV6-2/TRBV6-3	15	TRBD2	TRBJ2-7	-	TGTGCCAGCAGCTCTAGCGGGGGGGGCTCCTACGAGCAGTACTTC	CASSSSGGGSYEQYF
TRBV10-3	14	TRBD1	TRBJ1-5	-	TGTGCCATCAGTTTCGACAGGGGAGGACAGCCCCAGCATTTT	CAISFDRGGQPQHF
TRBV2	15	TRBD1	TRBJ1-6	-	TGTGCCAGCAGTGTTCCGGGACAGGGTCGCTCACCCCTCCACTTT	CASSVPGQGRSPLHF
TRBV6-2/TRBV6-3	14	TRBD1	TRBJ2-7	-	TGTGCCAGCAGTTACGCCCAGGGGGCCTACGAGCAGTACTTC	CASSYAQGAYEQYF
TRBV19	14	-	TRBJ1-1	few	TGTGCCAGTACCAACTCCCCCCGGGACACTGAAGCTTTCTTT	CASTNSPRDTEAFF
TRBV30	13	-	TRBJ1-2	-	TGTGCCTGGCGGTCTCCGGGGGGCTATGGCTACACCTTC	CAWRSPGGYGYTF
TRBV7-6	16	TRBD2	TRBJ2-5	-	TGTGCCAGCAGCTTAGGGCCTAGCGGGGCGGGGGAGACCCAGTACTTC	CASSLGPSGAGETQYF
TRBV11-1	16	-	TRBJ2-1	once	TGTGCCAGCAGCTTTCACGCACCGAGCTCCTACAATGAGCAGTTCTTC	CASSFHAPSSYNEQFF
TRBV19	17	TRBD1	TRBJ1-5	-	TGTGCCAGTCAACCGGGACAGGGATCATACACCAATCAGCCCCAGCATTTT	CASQPGQGSYTNQPQHF
TRBV19	15	TRBD1	TRBJ2-1	-	TGTGCCAGTAGTATAGAAGGACAGGGAACCAATGAGCAGTTCTTC	CASSIEGQGTNEQFF
TRBV5-1	14	TRBD1	TRBJ2-4	-	TGCGCCAGCAGCTTTGGACAGGGCGAGGACATTCAGTACTTC	CASSFGQGEDIQYF
TRBV11-3	16	TRBD2	TRBJ2-2	-	TGTGCCAGCAGCTTAGATACTAGCGGGTACACCGGGGAGCTGTTTTTT	CASSLDTSGYTGELFF